Following are 11 T cell receptor beta chains from one sample sequenced in a study of blood T cells in healthy people across ages. The authors ran a second PCR of 7 to 11 cycles using a sample-barcoded 5' primer and a J-beta primer mix. TCRdb fed the 5' RACE reads into MiXCR, producing one record per CDR3 protein. The sample includes about 970,000 distinct CDR3 sequences, roughly 51% of them seen just once. The source material was blood. Every receptor here comes from a woman in her sixties or seventies in good health.

The rearrangement uses TRBV18 and TRBJ2-4; D uncertain. The J call may be faulty, since TRBJ2-5 better matches the DNA end. Germline CDR1 reads KGHSH; CDR2 reads LQKENI. The length of the CDR3 is 15 residues. CDR3 in amino acids: CASSPRSGKQETQYF. The CDR3 nucleotides are TGTGCCAGCTCACCAAGGTCAGGCAAACAAGAGACCCAGTACTTC.

The J gene is TRBJ2-2, the V gene TRBV6-5, with 10 bases fitting TRBD2. The CDR3 length is 18 residues. The V gene end was trimmed by 2 bases and the J gene end by 3 bases; junction bases not matched to a gene: 9. In germline, CDR1 is MNHEY, CDR2 SVGAGI. The chain's CDR3 is CASSYGFLAGAYTGELFF. DNA for the CDR3: TGTGCCAGCAGTTACGGTTTTCTAGCGGGAGCTTACACCGGGGAGCTGTTTTTT.

The V and J genes are TRBV7-3 and TRBJ2-1; D might be TRBD2 (6 bases). Trimming shortened V by 2 bases and J by 0 bases, and 11 bases separated the two germline ends. The CDR3 is made up of 16 amino acids. Germline CDR1 is SGHTA and CDR2 is FQGTGA. The CDR3 DNA reads TGTGCCAGCAGCTTAGTGGACGGGAGCTCCTACAATGAGCAGTTCTTC. Amino acid sequence: CASSLVDGSSYNEQFF.

The chain recombines TRBV7-2 with TRBJ2-2, with TRBD2 as a possible D gene (6 bases). V gave up 5 bases and J gave up 6 bases, with 13 bases separating them. This CDR3 has 14 residues. Germline loops: CDR1 SGHTA, CDR2 FQGNSA. The CDR3: CASSVVSGSGELFF. The CDR3 DNA sequence: TGTGCCAGCAGCGTAGTAAGCGGGTCCGGGGAGCTGTTTTTT.

A few counts support this clonotype. V and J are TRBV29-1 and TRBJ2-1, with 8 bases fitting TRBD2. With V trimmed by 7 bases and J by 3 bases, 8 bases remained unmatched. Germline CDR1 SQVTM, CDR2 ANQGSEA. This CDR3 comprises 14 residues. The CDR3 bases are TGCAGCGCAGACCCAACTAGCGGCTACAATGAGCAGTTCTTC. It codes for CSADPTSGYNEQFF.

The table lists this clonotype with a few counts. The chain recombines TRBV12-3 or TRBV12-4 with TRBJ2-7, with D hard to call. The CDR3 contains 12 residues. Trimming shortened V by 5 bases and J by 3 bases, and 8 bases separated the two germline ends. CDR3 amino acids: CASSQLFYEQYF. In DNA form, the CDR3 reads TGTGCCAGCAGTCAACTCTTCTACGAGCAGTACTTC.

This clonotype was observed many times. The chain has TRBV5-1 and TRBJ2-1; TRBD2 might be the D (5 bases). The V end lost 1 base, the J end lost 6 bases, and 8 bases lay between the germline ends. In germline, CDR1 is SGHRS, CDR2 YFSETQ. The CDR3 runs to 13 residues. The CDR3 nucleotides are TGCGCCAGCAGCTTGACTAGACGCAATGAGCAGTTCTTC. Translating it yields CASSLTRRNEQFF.

In this sample, this clonotype turned up once. The V gene is TRBV20-1, the J gene TRBJ2-5; TRBD2 matches 11 bases. Germline V gene data show CDR1 as DFQATT and CDR2 as SNEGSKA (reference sequence). The ends lost 2 bases at V and 11 bases at J; junction bases unmatched: 31. The CDR3 totals 21 residues. The CDR3 loop reads CSARYMGTSGPRGGGYNEQYF. CDR3 nucleotide sequence: TGCAGTGCTAGATATATGGGGACTAGCGGCCCTAGAGGGGGTGGGTACAATGAGCAGTACTTC.

This clonotype turned up a few times. The J gene is TRBJ2-3, the V gene TRBV18; D is unresolved. V lost 2 bases, J lost 2 bases, and 11 bases lay in between. Germline loops: CDR1 KGHSH, CDR2 LQKENI. CDR3 size: 15 residues. CDR3 protein: CASSPSRQSTDTQYF. CDR3 sequence (DNA): TGTGCCAGCTCACCAAGTCGCCAGTCCACAGATACGCAGTATTTT.

In this sample, this clonotype turned up a few times. The chain has TRBV29-1 and TRBJ2-7, with TRBD1 identical over 8 bases. V dropped 3 bases and J dropped 7; count of bases not matched to a gene: 14. Germline-derived CDR1 and CDR2 are SQVTM and ANQGSEA. The CDR3 spans 15 residues. The CDR3 sequence is CSVEVLQGARNEQYF. The CDR3, as DNA: TGCAGCGTTGAGGTGCTTCAGGGGGCCAGGAATGAGCAGTACTTC.

This sequence joins TRBV12-3 or TRBV12-4 and TRBJ1-6, with D possibly TRBD1 on 5 matching bases. The CDR3 runs 13 residues. The V and J ends lost 5 bases and 9 bases respectively, with 11 bases between them. The CDR3: CASSPREGSPLHF. For the CDR3, the DNA is TGTGCCAGCAGTCCCAGGGAGGGTTCACCCCTCCACTTT.